Listed below are T cell receptor beta chains from one sample, sequenced in a study of beta chain features in type 1 diabetes. The protocol was immunoSEQ multiplex PCR, while the TCRdb copy is restricted to in-frame clones and leaves out a portion. The sample lists 30,000 to 40,000 clones, around 60% occurring once. Sample: Tregs from blood. These TCRs come from a woman in her thirties in good health. Both conserved end residues are part of each CDR3. A D gene is named only where the DNA matches it firmly. Clone sizes are given selectively: once, few, many, or a class where the clone is expanded.

-,TRBD2,TRBJ2-1,TRBV18,TGTGCCAGCTCGGATCTAGCGGGGTCCTACAATGAGCAGTTCTTC,CASSDLAGSYNEQFF
-,TRBD2,TRBJ2-5,TRBV7-2,TGTGCCAGCAGCCTCGGGGCGGGAGCAGAGACCCAGTACTTC,CASSLGAGAETQYF
few,TRBD2,TRBJ2-2,TRBV5-1,TGCGCCAGCAGCCTGCGGGCACTAGCGGGAGTGTCGGCCGGGGAGCTGTTTTTT,CASSLRALAGVSAGELFF
-,TRBD1,TRBJ1-2,TRBV6-5,TGTGCCAGCAGCCGCTTTGGGACAGGGGTCTATGGCTACACCTTC,CASSRFGTGVYGYTF
few,TRBD2,TRBJ2-1,TRBV6-6,TGTGCCAGCAGTTATACTAGCGGGCTTGAGCAGTTCTTC,CASSYTSGLEQFF
-,-,TRBJ2-1,TRBV25-1,TGTGCCAGCAGTGAAACGGGGAGTAGTGAGCAGTTCTTC,CASSETGSSEQFF
-,-,TRBJ2-5,TRBV21-1,TGTGCCGGATACAGGGGTGCCCAAGAGACCCAGTACTTC,CAGYRGAQETQYF
-,TRBD2,TRBJ2-7,TRBV18,TGTGCCAGCTCAACTAGCGGCTACGAGCAGTACTTC,CASSTSGYEQYF
few,TRBD2,TRBJ2-7,TRBV2,TGTGCCAGCCAACCGGGACTAGCGGGAGTGCTGACCTACGAGCAGTACTTC,CASQPGLAGVLTYEQYF
-,-,TRBJ1-3,TRBV7-9,TGTGCCAGCAGCTTTCTACAGTCGAGCTCTGGAAACACCATATATTTT,CASSFLQSSSGNTIYF
-,TRBD2,TRBJ2-5,TRBV18,TGTGCCAGCTCAGTGCGCACCCCAGCGAGATTTAGCGGGAGGGCCCTCGCTCCGGAGACCCAGTACTTC,CASSVRTPARFSGRALAPETQYF
-,-,TRBJ2-7,TRBV30,TGTGCCTGGAGTAAATGGGCATCGGACGAGCAGTACTTC,CAWSKWASDEQYF
-,TRBD2,TRBJ2-3,TRBV2,TGTGCCAGCAGTGAACGGGGACTAGGCACAGATACGCAGTATTTT,CASSERGLGTDTQYF
-,TRBD2,TRBJ2-3,TRBV7-2,TGTGCCAGCAGCTTACTCCGAGCGGGGATTAGCACAGATACGCAGTATTTT,CASSLLRAGISTDTQYF
-,-,TRBJ2-3,TRBV9,TGTGCCAGCAGAGGGGGGGCAGATACGCAGTATTTT,CASRGGADTQYF
-,TRBD1,TRBJ1-4,TRBV18,TGTGCCAGCTCACCCTCCGGGACAGGGGAAAAACTGTTTTTT,CASSPSGTGEKLFF
few,-,TRBJ2-7,TRBV5-5,TGTGCCAGCAGCCCTCGGGCCTACGAGCAGTACTTC,CASSPRAYEQYF
-,-,TRBJ2-7,TRBV6-5,TGTGCCAGCAGTTACTCTGGTTGGCTCTGGCCCTACGAGCAGTACTTC,CASSYSGWLWPYEQYF
-,TRBD1,TRBJ2-5,TRBV6-6,TGTGCCAGCAGGCGACAGGGTGTGGAGACCCAGTACTTC,CASRRQGVETQYF
few,TRBD2,TRBJ2-1,TRBV28,TGTGCCAGCAGTCGCCTCGATAACGCCGGGACTAGGGCTGGCAATGAGCAGTTCTTC,CASSRLDNAGTRAGNEQFF
-,-,TRBJ2-1,TRBV18,TGTGCCAGCTCACCAGACGCTGCAGTTAGTAGGGGATCCTACAATGAGCAGTTCTTC,CASSPDAAVSRGSYNEQFF
-,-,TRBJ1-5,TRBV19,TGTGCCAGTAGAACAAGAACAGGGATGAGCAATCAGCCCCAGCATTTT,CASRTRTGMSNQPQHF